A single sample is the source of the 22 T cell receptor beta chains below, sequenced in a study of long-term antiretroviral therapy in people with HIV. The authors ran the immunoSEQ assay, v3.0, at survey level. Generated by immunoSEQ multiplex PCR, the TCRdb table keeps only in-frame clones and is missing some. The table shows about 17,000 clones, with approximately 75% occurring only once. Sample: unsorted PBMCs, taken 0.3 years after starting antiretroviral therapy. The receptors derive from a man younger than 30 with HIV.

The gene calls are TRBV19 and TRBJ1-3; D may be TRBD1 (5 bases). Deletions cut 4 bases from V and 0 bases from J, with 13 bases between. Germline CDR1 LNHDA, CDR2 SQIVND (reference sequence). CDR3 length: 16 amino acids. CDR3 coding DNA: TGTGCCAGTAGTAAGGGGAGACAGCGCTCTGGAAACACCATATATTTT. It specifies CASSKGRQRSGNTIYF.

The CDR3, as DNA: TGCGCCAGCAGCCAAGATGCCTATTCCCTAGGGAGGGAGCTGTTTTTT. Residues: CASSQDAYSLGRELFF. J is TRBJ2-2 and V is TRBV4-1, with D unclear. Germline lookup yields CDR1 MGHRA and CDR2 YSYEKL. There are 16 residues in the CDR3. The V end was cut by 0 bases, the J end by 9 bases, with 17 bases between.

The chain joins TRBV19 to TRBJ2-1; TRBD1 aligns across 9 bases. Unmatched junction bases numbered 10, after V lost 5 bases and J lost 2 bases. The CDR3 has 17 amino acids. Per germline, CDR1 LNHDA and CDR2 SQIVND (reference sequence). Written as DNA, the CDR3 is TGTGCCAGTAGTCCAAAAGGGACAGGGTTTACCTACAATGAGCAGTTCTTC. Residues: CASSPKGTGFTYNEQFF.

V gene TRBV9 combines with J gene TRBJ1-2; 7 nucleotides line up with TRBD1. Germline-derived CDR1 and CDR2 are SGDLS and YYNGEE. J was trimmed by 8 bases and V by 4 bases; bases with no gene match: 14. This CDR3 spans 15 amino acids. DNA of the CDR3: TGTGCCAGCAGCCCCACAAAACGACAGGGAGGCGGCTACACCTTC. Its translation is CASSPTKRQGGGYTF.

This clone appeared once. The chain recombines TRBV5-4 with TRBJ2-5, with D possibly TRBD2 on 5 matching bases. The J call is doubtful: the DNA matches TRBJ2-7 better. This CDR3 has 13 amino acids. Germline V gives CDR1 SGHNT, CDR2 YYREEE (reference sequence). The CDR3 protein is CASSLAGNYEQYF. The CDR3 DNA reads TGTGCCAGCAGCTTGGCGGGAAACTACGAGCAGTACTTC.

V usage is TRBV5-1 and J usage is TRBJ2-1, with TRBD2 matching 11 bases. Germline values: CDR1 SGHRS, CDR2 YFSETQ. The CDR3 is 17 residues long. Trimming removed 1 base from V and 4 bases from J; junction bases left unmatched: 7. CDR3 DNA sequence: TGCGCCAGCAGCTTGACGACTAGCGGGGCGTTTTACAATGAGCAGTTCTTC. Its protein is CASSLTTSGAFYNEQFF. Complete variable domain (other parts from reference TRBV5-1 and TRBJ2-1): KAGVTQTPRYLIKTRGQQVTLSCSPISGHRSVSWYQQTPGQGLQFLFEYFSETQRNKGNFPGRFSGRQFSNSRSEMNVSTLELGDSALYLCASSLTTSGAFYNEQFFGPGTRLTVL.

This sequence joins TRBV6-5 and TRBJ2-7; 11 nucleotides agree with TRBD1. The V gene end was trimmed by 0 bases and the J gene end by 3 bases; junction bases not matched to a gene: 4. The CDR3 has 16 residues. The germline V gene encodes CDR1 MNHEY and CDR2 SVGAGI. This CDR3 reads CASSYSAGTGGYEQYF. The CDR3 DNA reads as TGTGCCAGCAGTTACTCGGCCGGGACAGGGGGCTACGAGCAGTACTTC.

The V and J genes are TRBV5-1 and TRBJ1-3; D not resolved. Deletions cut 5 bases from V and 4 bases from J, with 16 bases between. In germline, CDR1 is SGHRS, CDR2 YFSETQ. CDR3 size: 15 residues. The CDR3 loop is CASRPDTAGGNTIYF. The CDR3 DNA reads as TGCGCCAGCAGGCCAGACACCGCGGGGGGAAACACCATATATTTT.

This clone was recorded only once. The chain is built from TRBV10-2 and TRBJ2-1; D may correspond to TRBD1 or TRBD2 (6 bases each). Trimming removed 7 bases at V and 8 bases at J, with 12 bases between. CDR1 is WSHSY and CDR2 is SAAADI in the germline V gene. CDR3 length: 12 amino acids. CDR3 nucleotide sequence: TGCGCCAGCATAGGGGGGCCGTATGAGCAGTTCTTC. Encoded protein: CASIGGPYEQFF.

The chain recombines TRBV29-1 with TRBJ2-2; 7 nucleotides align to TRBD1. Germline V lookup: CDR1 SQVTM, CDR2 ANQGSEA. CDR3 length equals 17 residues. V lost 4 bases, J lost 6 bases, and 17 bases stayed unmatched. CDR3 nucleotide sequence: TGCAGCGTTGTGCCCCCCCTTACAGGGGAAGGTTCCGGGGAGCTGTTTTTT. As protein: CSVVPPLTGEGSGELFF.

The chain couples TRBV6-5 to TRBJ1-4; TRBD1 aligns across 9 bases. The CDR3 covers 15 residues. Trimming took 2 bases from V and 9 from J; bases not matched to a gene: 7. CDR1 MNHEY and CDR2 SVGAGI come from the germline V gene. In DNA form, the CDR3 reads TGTGCCAGCAGTTACGGCACCGGGACAGGGAAAAAACTGTTTTTT. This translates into CASSYGTGTGKKLFF.

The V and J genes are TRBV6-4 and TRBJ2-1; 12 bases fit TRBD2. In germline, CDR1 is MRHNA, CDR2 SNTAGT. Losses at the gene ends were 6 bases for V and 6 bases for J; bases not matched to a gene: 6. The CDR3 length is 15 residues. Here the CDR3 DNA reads TGTGCCAGCAGCCCCGCTAGCGGGGGGGCCAATGAGCAGTTCTTC. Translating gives CASSPASGGANEQFF.

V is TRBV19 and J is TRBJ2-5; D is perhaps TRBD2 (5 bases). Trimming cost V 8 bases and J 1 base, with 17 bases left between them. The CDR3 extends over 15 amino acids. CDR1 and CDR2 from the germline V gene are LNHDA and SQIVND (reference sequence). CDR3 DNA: TGTGCCAGTGGACCCGGGGAGCACCGCCAAGAGACCCAGTACTTC. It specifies CASGPGEHRQETQYF.

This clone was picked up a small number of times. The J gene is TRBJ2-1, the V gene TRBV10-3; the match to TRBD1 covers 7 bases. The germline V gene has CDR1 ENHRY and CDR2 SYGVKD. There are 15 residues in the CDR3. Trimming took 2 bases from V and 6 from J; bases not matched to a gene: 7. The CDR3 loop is CAISETETGFNEQFF. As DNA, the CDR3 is TGTGCCATCAGTGAGACCGAGACAGGGTTCAATGAGCAGTTCTTC.

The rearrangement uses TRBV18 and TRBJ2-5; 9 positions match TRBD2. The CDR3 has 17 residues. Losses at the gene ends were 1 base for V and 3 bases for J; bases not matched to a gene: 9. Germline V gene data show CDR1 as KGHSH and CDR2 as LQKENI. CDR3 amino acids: CASSPLATSGAKETQYF. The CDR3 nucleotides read TGTGCCAGCTCACCACTGGCGACTAGCGGAGCCAAAGAGACCCAGTACTTC.

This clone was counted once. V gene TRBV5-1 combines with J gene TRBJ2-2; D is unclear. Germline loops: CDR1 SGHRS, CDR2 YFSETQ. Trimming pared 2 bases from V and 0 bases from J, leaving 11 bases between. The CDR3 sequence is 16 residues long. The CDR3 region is CASSLKSLANTGELFF. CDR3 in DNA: TGCGCCAGCAGCTTAAAAAGTCTAGCGAACACCGGGGAGCTGTTTTTT. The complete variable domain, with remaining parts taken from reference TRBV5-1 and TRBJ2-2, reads KAGVTQTPRYLIKTRGQQVTLSCSPISGHRSVSWYQQTPGQGLQFLFEYFSETQRNKGNFPGRFSGRQFSNSRSEMNVSTLELGDSALYLCASSLKSLANTGELFFGEGSRLTVL.

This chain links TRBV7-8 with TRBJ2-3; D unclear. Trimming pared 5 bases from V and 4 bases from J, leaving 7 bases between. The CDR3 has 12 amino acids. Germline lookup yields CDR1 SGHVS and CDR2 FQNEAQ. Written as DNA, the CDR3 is TGTGCCAGCAGCCTGATAGCAGATACGCAGTATTTT. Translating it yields CASSLIADTQYF.

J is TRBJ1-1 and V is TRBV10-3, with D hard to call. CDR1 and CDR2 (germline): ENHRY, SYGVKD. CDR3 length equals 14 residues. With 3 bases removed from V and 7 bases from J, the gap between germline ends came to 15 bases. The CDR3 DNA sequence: TGTGCCATCAGTGACCCCGCGGGGAAAAATGAAGCTTTCTTT. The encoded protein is CAISDPAGKNEAFF.

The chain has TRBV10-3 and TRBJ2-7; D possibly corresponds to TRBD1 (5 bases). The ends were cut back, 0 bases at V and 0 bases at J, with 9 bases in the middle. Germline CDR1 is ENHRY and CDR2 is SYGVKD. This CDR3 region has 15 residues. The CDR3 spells CAISESGASSYEQYV. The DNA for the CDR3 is TGTGCCATCAGTGAGTCTGGGGCTAGCTCCTACGAGCAGTACGTC.

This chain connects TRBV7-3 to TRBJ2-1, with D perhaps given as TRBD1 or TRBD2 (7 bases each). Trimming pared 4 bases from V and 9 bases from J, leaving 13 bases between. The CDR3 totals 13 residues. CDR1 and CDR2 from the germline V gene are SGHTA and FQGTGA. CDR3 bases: TGTGCCAGCAGCTCCCAGGGGGGGGGTGAGCAGTTCTTC. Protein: CASSSQGGGEQFF.

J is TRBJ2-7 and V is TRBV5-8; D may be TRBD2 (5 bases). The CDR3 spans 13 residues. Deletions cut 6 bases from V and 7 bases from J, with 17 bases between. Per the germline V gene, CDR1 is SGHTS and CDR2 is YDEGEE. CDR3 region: CASIPFGVDEQYF. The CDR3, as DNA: TGTGCCAGCATCCCTTTCGGGGTCGATGAGCAGTACTTC.

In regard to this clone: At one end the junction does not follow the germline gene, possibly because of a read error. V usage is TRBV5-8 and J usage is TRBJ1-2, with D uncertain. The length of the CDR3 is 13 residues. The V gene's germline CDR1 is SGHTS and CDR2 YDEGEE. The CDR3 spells CASRLDRPYGYTF. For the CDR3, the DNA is TGTGCCAGCAGGTTGGATCGACCCTATGGCTACACCTTC. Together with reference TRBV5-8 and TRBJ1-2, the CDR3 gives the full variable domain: EAGVTQSPTHLIKTRGQQATLRCSPISGHTSVYWYQQALGLGLQFLLWYDEGEERNRGNFPPRFSGRQFPNYSSELNVNALELEDSALYLCASRLDRPYGYTFGSGTRLTVV.